This passage covers 21 T cell receptor beta chains from one sample sequenced in a study of T-cell reconstitution after alpha-beta-depleted transplantation in children. Unique molecular identifiers were incorporated during preparation of the TCRbeta library. MiXCR, applied by TCRdb to the PCR reads, yields one record per CDR3 protein. The top ten hold 3% to 4% of the sample, which has a few hundred thousand distinct CDR3 sequences, roughly 20% seen once. Sequenced here: PBMCs from the stem cell graft donor, sampled from the stem cell graft. Receptors were obtained from a human donor who donated a stem cell graft to a child with acute myeloid leukemia.

This clonotype showed up just a few times. The chain recombines TRBV7-9 with TRBJ2-1, with D tentatively TRBD1 (5 bases). Trimming pared 7 bases from V and 8 bases from J, leaving 12 bases between. The CDR3 totals 12 residues. From germline, CDR1 is SEHNR and CDR2 FQNEAQ (reference sequence). Written as DNA, the CDR3 is TGTGCCAGCAAGGGTCAAGGGGATGAGCAGTTCTTC. Its protein product is CASKGQGDEQFF.

This clonotype was observed a few times. The rearrangement uses TRBV25-1 and TRBJ2-5; D is perhaps TRBD2 (5 bases). Germline V gene data show CDR1 as MGHDK and CDR2 as SYGVNS. CDR3 size: 16 residues. The ends were cut back, 6 bases at V and 5 bases at J, with 22 bases in the middle. Written as DNA, the CDR3 is TGTGCCAGCAGGGGTGAGGGCCGGGGTTCTTGGGAGACCCAGTACTTC. Its protein product is CASRGEGRGSWETQYF.

Of note for this clonotype: The junction departs from the called germline gene at one end, perhaps through a read error. The J gene is TRBJ2-2, the V gene TRBV2; D ambiguous. The CDR3 runs 16 residues. CDR1 is SNHLY and CDR2 is FYNNEI in the germline V gene. CDR3 in DNA: TGTGCCAGCAGCGAAGGGCTAGGTCGTAACACCGGGGAGCTGTTTTTT. Its protein is CASSEGLGRNTGELFF. Using reference TRBV2 and TRBJ2-2 for the parts outside the CDR3, the full variable domain is EPEVTQTPSHQVTQMGQEVILRCVPISNHLYFYWYRQILGQKVEFLVSFYNNEISEKSEIFDDQFSVERPDGSNFTLKIRSTKLEDSAMYFCASSEGLGRNTGELFFGEGSRLTVL.

The chain employs TRBV12-3 or TRBV12-4 and TRBJ2-7, with TRBD2 matching over 11 bases. There are 14 residues in the CDR3. V was pared by 5 bases and J by 2 bases, with 2 bases of the junction left unmatched. CDR3 nucleotide sequence: TGTGCCAGCAGTAGACTAGCGGGGCCCTACGAGCAGTACTTC. Translation gives CASSRLAGPYEQYF.

This clonotype was counted at least ten times. The rearrangement links TRBV7-2 to TRBJ2-5; 9 positions match TRBD2. Losses at the gene ends were 6 bases for V and 6 bases for J; bases not matched to a gene: 11. Looked up from germline, CDR1 is SGHTA and CDR2 is FQGNSA. CDR3 length: 15 amino acids. The DNA for the CDR3 is TGTGCCAGCAGTCCAGCCGGGACTAGCATGAAGACCCAGTACTTC. Its translation: CASSPAGTSMKTQYF.

This chain links TRBV28 with TRBJ2-3, with D perhaps given as TRBD1 or TRBD2 (5 bases each). V was clipped by 5 bases and J by 2 bases, with 14 bases between them. This CDR3 spans 15 amino acids. Germline CDR1 MDHEN, CDR2 SYDVKM. CDR3 sequence: CASSPLRDLTDTQYF. The CDR3, as DNA: TGTGCCAGCAGTCCCCTACGGGACCTCACAGATACGCAGTATTTT.

The sample holds a few counts of this clonotype. The rearrangement links TRBV5-1 to TRBJ2-1; D might be TRBD1 or TRBD2, each matching 5 bases. V shed 3 bases and J shed 4 bases, with 11 bases lying between them. Per germline, CDR1 SGHRS and CDR2 YFSETQ. The CDR3 contains 14 residues. Here the CDR3 reads CASSSGRNYNEQFF. The CDR3 DNA reads TGCGCCAGCAGCTCGGGACGGAATTACAATGAGCAGTTCTTC.

The chain is built from TRBV6-5 and TRBJ2-1; D may match TRBD1 or TRBD2 (5 bases each). With 2 bases removed from V and 1 base from J, the gap between germline ends came to 9 bases. Germline CDR1 reads MNHEY; CDR2 reads SVGAGI. The CDR3 spans 15 residues. The CDR3 sequence: CASSYGTRSYNEQFF. Written as DNA, the CDR3 is TGTGCCAGCAGTTACGGGACCCGATCCTACAATGAGCAGTTCTTC.

The chain recombines TRBV10-1 with TRBJ2-5; weak D call: TRBD2 (6 bases). The CDR3 spans 15 residues. The V gene lost 0 bases and the J gene lost 7 bases, with 15 bases spanning the gap. Germline V gene sequence: CDR1 WNHNN, CDR2 SYGVQD (reference sequence). CDR3 DNA sequence: TGCGCCAGCAGTGAGTCGCCAGGCGGGGCGGCGACCCAGTACTTC. Its translation: CASSESPGGAATQYF.

This clonotype showed up many times. The chain recombines TRBV20-1 with TRBJ2-7; the match to TRBD2 covers 9 bases. The CDR3 loop spans 14 amino acids. J lost 0 bases, V lost 6 bases, and 6 bases had no gene match. The V gene's germline CDR1 is DFQATT and CDR2 SNEGSKA (reference sequence). The DNA for the CDR3 is TGCAGTGCACCGACTAGCGGAAGCTCCTACGAGCAGTACTTC. Protein sequence: CSAPTSGSSYEQYF.

The CDR3 DNA reads as TGTGCCAGCCGGCGTAGCGGGAGCTCCTACAATGAGCAGTTCTTC. Translating gives CASRRSGSSYNEQFF. This chain joins TRBV6-1 and TRBJ2-1, with 9 bases fitting TRBD2. V shed 8 bases, J shed 0 bases, and the junction held 5 bases outside the gene matches. CDR1 MNHNS and CDR2 SASEGT come from the germline V gene. This CDR3 region has 15 residues.

In this sample, this clonotype turned up a few times. This chain uses TRBV12-3 or TRBV12-4 with TRBJ2-4; the D call may be TRBD1 or TRBD2 (6 bases each). This CDR3 region has 16 residues. The ends were cut back, 2 bases at V and 0 bases at J, with 11 bases in the middle. The CDR3 here is CASSLRGGLAKNIQYF. The CDR3 DNA reads TGTGCCAGCAGTTTAAGAGGGGGACTAGCCAAAAACATTCAGTACTTC.

The V and J genes are TRBV12-3 or TRBV12-4 and TRBJ2-2, with D hard to call. The germline V and J ends were trimmed by 3 bases and 0 bases, with 11 bases remaining between them. The CDR3 has 16 residues. The CDR3, as DNA: TGTGCCAGCAGTTTTAGACCAATAACGAACACCGGGGAGCTGTTTTTT. Translating gives CASSFRPITNTGELFF.

The CDR3 region is CASLGHLSTDTQYF. CDR3 coding DNA: TGTGCCAGCCTGGGACATCTTAGCACAGATACGCAGTATTTT. V and J are TRBV7-9 and TRBJ2-3, with D tentatively TRBD1 (6 bases). Germline lookup yields CDR1 SEHNR and CDR2 FQNEAQ (reference sequence). This CDR3 is 14 amino acids long. Trimming removed 8 bases from V and 0 bases from J, with 12 bases in between.

This clonotype appeared a few times. The genes are TRBV28 and TRBJ2-3, with TRBD2 matching over 10 bases. V dropped 4 bases and J dropped 2; count of bases not matched to a gene: 6. Germline V gene sequence: CDR1 MDHEN, CDR2 SYDVKM. The CDR3 runs 16 residues. The DNA of the CDR3 is TGTGCCAGCAGTTCCCGGACTAGCGGCAACACAGATACGCAGTATTTT. It codes for CASSSRTSGNTDTQYF. The whole variable domain, remainder taken from reference TRBV28 and TRBJ2-3, is DVKVTQSSRYLVKRTGEKVFLECVQDMDHENMFWYRQDPGLGLRLIYFSYDVKMKEKGDIPEGYSVSREKKERFSLILESASTNQTSMYLCASSSRTSGNTDTQYFGPGTRLTVL.

This clonotype was observed a few times. CDR3 in amino acids: CASRQSGGFGNTIYF. DNA for the CDR3: TGTGCCAGCAGACAGTCGGGGGGGTTCGGAAACACCATATATTTT. This chain uses TRBV27 with TRBJ1-3; D is perhaps TRBD1 (5 bases). V gave up 6 bases and J gave up 4 bases, with 16 bases separating them. The CDR3 consists of 15 residues. Germline V lookup: CDR1 MNHEY, CDR2 SMNVEV (reference sequence).

This clonotype was seen repeatedly, ten times or more. This chain connects TRBV5-1 to TRBJ2-2; 8 bases line up with TRBD1. The V segment lost 4 bases and the J segment 0 bases; nucleotides outside the gene matches: 11. From germline, CDR1 is SGHRS and CDR2 YFSETQ. The CDR3 extends over 18 amino acids. Here the CDR3 DNA reads TGCGCCAGCAGCGTGACGTACAAGGACAGGGCGAACACCGGGGAGCTGTTTTTT. It encodes CASSVTYKDRANTGELFF.

This clonotype was detected many times. V gene TRBV6-2 or TRBV6-3 combines with J gene TRBJ2-2; 7 bases are a match to TRBD1. The CDR3 consists of 15 residues. J gave up 1 base and V 8 bases, and 7 bases lay outside the gene matches. Germline lookup yields CDR1 MNHEY and CDR2 SVGEGT. CDR3 bases: TGTGCCAGCGAACCGGGGACAGAGAACACCGGGGAGCTGTTTTTT. Translation gives CASEPGTENTGELFF.

Many counts were recorded for this clonotype. The CDR3 nucleotides read TGCAGTGCCCTAGCGGGGGGGCCGGGGCAGTTCTTC. Translated, it gives CSALAGGPGQFF. The chain has TRBV20-1 and TRBJ2-1, with TRBD2 matching 12 bases. Germline-derived CDR1 and CDR2 are DFQATT and SNEGSKA (reference sequence). V dropped 6 bases and J dropped 12; count of bases not matched to a gene: 6. This CDR3 spans 12 amino acids.

There are many counts of this clonotype. The gene calls are TRBV10-3 and TRBJ2-1; no definite D call. CDR3 length equals 12 residues. The germline V gene encodes CDR1 ENHRY and CDR2 SYGVKD. V was trimmed by 7 bases and J by 5 bases, leaving 9 bases between them. CDR3 residues: CAITDAHNEQFF. CDR3 coding DNA: TGTGCCATCACCGACGCGCACAATGAGCAGTTCTTC.

V and J are TRBV29-1 and TRBJ2-1, with 9 bases aligning to TRBD1. Germline V gene sequence: CDR1 SQVTM, CDR2 ANQGSEA. The CDR3 extends over 15 amino acids. With 6 bases clipped from V and 1 base from J, the junction kept 7 bases outside the gene matches. CDR3 loop: CSVETGGRSYNEQFF. CDR3 DNA sequence: TGCAGCGTCGAAACAGGGGGCAGATCCTACAATGAGCAGTTCTTC.